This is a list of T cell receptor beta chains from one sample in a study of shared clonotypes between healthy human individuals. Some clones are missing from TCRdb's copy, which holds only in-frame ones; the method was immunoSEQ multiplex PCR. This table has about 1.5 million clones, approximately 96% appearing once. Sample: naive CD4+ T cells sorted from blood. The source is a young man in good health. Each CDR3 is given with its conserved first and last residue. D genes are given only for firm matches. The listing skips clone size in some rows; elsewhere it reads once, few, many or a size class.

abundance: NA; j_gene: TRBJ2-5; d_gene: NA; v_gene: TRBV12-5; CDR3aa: CASGFSSTQYF; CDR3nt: TGTGCTAGTGGTTTTAGTTCGACCCAGTACTTC
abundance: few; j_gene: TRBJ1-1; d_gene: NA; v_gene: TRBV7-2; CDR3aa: CASSLERNTEAFF; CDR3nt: TGTGCCAGCAGCTTAGAAAGGAACACTGAAGCTTTCTTT
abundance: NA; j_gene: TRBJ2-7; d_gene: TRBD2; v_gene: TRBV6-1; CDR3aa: CASVMTSGNYEQYF; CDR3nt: TGTGCCAGCGTAATGACTAGCGGGAACTACGAGCAGTACTTC
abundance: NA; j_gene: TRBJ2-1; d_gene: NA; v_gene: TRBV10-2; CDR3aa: CASSETVVAYNEQFF; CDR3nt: TGCGCCAGCAGTGAGACCGTAGTAGCCTACAATGAGCAGTTCTTC
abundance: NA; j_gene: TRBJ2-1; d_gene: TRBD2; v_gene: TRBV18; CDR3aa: CASSPLLAKGEQFF; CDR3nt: TGTGCCAGCTCACCGCTACTAGCGAAGGGAGAGCAGTTCTTC
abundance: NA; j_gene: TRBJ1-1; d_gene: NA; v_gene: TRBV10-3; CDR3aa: CAISESNRGRTEAFF; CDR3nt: TGTGCCATCAGTGAGTCGAATAGGGGGAGAACTGAAGCTTTCTTT
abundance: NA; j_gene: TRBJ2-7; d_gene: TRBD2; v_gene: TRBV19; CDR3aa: CASLAGGPPYEQYF; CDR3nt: TGTGCCAGTTTAGCGGGAGGGCCCCCCTACGAGCAGTACTTC
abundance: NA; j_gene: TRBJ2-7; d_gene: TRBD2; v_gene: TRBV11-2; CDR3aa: CASSLGLAGVDEQYF; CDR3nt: TGTGCCAGCAGCCTGGGACTAGCGGGAGTTGATGAGCAGTACTTC
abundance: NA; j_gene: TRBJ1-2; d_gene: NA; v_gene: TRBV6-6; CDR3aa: CASSYGREVGYTF; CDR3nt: TGTGCCAGCAGTTACGGCAGGGAGGTCGGCTACACCTTC
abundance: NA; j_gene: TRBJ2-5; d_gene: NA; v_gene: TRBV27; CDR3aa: CASRTYREQETQYF; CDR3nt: TGTGCCAGCAGGACCTACAGGGAACAAGAGACCCAGTACTTC
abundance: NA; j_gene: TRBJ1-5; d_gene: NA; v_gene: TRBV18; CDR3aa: CASSPGQGVQPQHF; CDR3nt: TGTGCCAGCTCACCAGGCCAGGGAGTGCAGCCCCAGCATTTT
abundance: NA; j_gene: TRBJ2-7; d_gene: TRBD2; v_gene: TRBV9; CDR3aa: CASSVGTSGSGEQYF; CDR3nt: TGTGCCAGCAGCGTAGGGACTAGCGGGTCGGGAGAGCAGTACTTC
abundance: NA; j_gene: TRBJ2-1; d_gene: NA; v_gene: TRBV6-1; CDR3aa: CASSARGIHEQFF; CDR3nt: TGTGCCAGCAGTGCCAGGGGTATCCATGAGCAGTTCTTC
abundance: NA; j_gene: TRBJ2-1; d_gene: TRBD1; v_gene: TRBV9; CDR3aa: CASSVGGQGSYNEQFF; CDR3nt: TGTGCCAGCAGCGTAGGGGGACAGGGATCCTACAATGAGCAGTTCTTC
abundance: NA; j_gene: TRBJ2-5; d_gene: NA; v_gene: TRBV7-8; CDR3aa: CASSLGDLLEAQYF; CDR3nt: TGTGCCAGCAGCTTAGGAGATTTACTAGAGGCCCAGTACTTC
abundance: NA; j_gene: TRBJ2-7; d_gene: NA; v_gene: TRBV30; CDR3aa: CAWGQGYNEQYF; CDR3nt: TGTGCCTGGGGGCAGGGGTATAACGAGCAGTACTTC
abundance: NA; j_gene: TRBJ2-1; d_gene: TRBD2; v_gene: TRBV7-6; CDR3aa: CASSSHSGRANSYNEQFF; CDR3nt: TGTGCCAGCAGCTCCCATAGCGGGAGGGCCAACTCCTACAATGAGCAGTTCTTC
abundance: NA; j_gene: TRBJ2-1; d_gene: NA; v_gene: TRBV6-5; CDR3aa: CASFTGLPYNEQFF; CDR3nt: TGTGCCAGTTTCACGGGACTTCCCTACAATGAGCAGTTCTTC
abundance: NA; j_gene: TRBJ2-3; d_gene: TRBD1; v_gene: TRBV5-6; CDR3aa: CASSLGQGKDTQYF; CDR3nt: TGTGCCAGCAGCTTAGGACAGGGAAAAGATACGCAGTATTTT
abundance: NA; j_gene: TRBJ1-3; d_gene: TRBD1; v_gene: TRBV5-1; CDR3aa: CASSLTGGATGNTIYF; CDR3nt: TGCGCCAGCAGCTTAACAGGGGGCGCAACAGGAAACACCATATATTTT
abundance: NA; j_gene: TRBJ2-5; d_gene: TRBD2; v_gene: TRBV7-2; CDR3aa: CASSLEAGGEETQYF; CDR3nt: TGTGCCAGCAGCTTAGAGGCGGGAGGAGAAGAGACCCAGTACTTC
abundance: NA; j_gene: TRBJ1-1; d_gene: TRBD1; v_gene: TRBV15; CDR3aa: CATSRGTGVFTEAFF; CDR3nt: TGTGCCACCAGCAGGGGGACAGGGGTATTCACTGAAGCTTTCTTT
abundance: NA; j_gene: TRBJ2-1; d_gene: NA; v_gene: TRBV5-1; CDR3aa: CASSFTGDNEQFF; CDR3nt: TGCGCCAGCAGCTTTACTGGGGACAATGAGCAGTTCTTC
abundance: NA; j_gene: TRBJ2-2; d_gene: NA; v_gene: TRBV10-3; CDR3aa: CAKRDSLYTGELFF; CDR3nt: TGTGCCAAACGGGACTCCCTATACACCGGGGAGCTGTTTTTT
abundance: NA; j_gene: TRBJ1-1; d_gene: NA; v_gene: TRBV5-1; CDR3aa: CASSLAHGGPSFEAFF; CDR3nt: TGCGCCAGCAGCTTGGCCCACGGGGGACCCTCCTTTGAAGCTTTCTTT
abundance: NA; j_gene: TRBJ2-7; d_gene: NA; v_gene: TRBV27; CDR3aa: CASSRGGGTASSYEQYF; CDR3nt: TGTGCCAGCAGCAGGGGAGGCGGGACCGCCAGCTCCTACGAGCAGTACTTC
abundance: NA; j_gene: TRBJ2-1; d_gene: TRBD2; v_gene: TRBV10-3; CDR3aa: CANGGGTSDYNEQFF; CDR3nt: TGTGCCAACGGGGGTGGGACTAGCGACTACAATGAGCAGTTCTTC
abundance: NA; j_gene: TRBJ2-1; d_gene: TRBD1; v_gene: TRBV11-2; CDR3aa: CASSSIQGWNEQFF; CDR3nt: TGTGCCAGCAGCTCCATACAGGGGTGGAATGAGCAGTTCTTC
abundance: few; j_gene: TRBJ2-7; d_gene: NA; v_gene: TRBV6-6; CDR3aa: CASRGPSYEQYF; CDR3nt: TGTGCCAGCAGGGGACCTTCCTACGAGCAGTACTTC
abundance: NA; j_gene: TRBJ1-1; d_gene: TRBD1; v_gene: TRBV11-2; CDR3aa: CASSKRRGLNTEAFF; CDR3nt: TGTGCCAGCAGTAAACGCAGGGGGCTGAATACTGAAGCTTTCTTT
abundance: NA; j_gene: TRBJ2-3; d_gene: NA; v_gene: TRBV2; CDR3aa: CARSTGLGDTQYF; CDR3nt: TGTGCCAGATCAACGGGATTGGGAGATACGCAGTATTTT
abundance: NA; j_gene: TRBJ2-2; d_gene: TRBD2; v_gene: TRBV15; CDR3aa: CATSRDRTSGSVGELFF; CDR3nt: TGTGCCACCAGCAGAGATAGGACTAGCGGGAGTGTCGGGGAGCTGTTTTTT
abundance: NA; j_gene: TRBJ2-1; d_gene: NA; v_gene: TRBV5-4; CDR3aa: CASSSLTGTIDNEQFF; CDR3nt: TGTGCCAGCAGCTCCCTAACCGGGACCATTGACAATGAGCAGTTCTTC
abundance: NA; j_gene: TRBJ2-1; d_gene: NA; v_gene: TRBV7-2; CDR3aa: CASSLRLGGDEQFF; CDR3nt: TGTGCCAGCAGCTTAAGGCTAGGGGGGGATGAGCAGTTCTTC
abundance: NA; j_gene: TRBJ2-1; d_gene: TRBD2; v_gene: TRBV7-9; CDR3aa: CASSWSGTSGRRGYNEQFF; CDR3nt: TGTGCCAGCAGCTGGTCCGGGACTAGCGGGAGAAGGGGCTACAATGAGCAGTTCTTC
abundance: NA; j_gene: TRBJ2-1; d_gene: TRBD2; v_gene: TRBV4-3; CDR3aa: CASSQDSSGSLGRQFF; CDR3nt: TGCGCCAGCAGCCAAGACTCTAGCGGGAGCCTAGGGAGACAGTTCTTC
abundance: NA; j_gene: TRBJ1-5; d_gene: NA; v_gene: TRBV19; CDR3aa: CASSIPPWGRGDQPQHF; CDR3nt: TGTGCCAGTAGTATACCCCCTTGGGGGAGGGGCGATCAGCCCCAGCATTTT
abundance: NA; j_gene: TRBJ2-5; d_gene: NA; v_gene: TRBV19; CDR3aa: CASSAEQGRETQYF; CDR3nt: TGTGCCAGTAGCGCGGAACAGGGTCGAGAGACCCAGTACTTC
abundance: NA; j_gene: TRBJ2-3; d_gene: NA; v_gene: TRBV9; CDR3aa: CASSDMAGTDTQYF; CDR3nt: TGTGCCAGCAGCGACATGGCAGGCACAGATACGCAGTATTTT
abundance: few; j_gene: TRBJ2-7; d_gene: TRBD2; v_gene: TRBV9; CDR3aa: CASSVAGTSSYEQYF; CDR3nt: TGTGCCAGCAGCGTAGCGGGGACTAGCTCCTACGAGCAGTACTTC
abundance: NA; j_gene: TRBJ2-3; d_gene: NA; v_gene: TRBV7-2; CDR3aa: CASSLMGAGDTQYF; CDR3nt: TGTGCCAGCAGCTTAATGGGGGCCGGAGATACGCAGTATTTT
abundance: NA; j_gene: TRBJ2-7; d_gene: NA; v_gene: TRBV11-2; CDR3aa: CASSLHQGQGYEQYF; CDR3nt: TGTGCCAGCAGCTTACACCAGGGGCAGGGTTACGAGCAGTACTTC
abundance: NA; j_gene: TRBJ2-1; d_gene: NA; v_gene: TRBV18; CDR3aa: CASSPAKKNEQFF; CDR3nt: TGTGCCAGCTCACCGGCCAAGAAAAATGAGCAGTTCTTC
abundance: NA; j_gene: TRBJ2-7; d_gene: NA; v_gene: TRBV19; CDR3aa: CASSSPGRRTYEQYF; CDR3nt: TGTGCCAGTAGCTCTCCGGGCCGGAGGACTTACGAGCAGTACTTC
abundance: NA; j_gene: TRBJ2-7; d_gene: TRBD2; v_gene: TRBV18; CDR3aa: CASSPGTSGSHTYEQYF; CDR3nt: TGTGCCAGCTCACCTGGGACTAGCGGGAGTCACACCTACGAGCAGTACTTC
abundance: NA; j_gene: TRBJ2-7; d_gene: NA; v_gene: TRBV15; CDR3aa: CATSREYRAYEQYF; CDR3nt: TGTGCCACCAGCAGAGAATACAGGGCCTACGAGCAGTACTTC
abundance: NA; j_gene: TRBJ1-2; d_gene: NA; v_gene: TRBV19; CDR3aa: CASSIGTVFYGYTF; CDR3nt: TGTGCCAGTAGTATAGGGACAGTGTTCTATGGCTACACCTTC
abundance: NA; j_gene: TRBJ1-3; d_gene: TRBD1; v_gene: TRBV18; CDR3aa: CASFSGGQPYSGNTIYF; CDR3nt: TGTGCCAGCTTTTCGGGGGGACAGCCTTACTCTGGAAACACCATATATTTT
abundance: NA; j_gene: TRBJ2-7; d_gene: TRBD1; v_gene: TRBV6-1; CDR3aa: CASSEETGGIPSYEQYF; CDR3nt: TGTGCCAGCAGTGAAGAGACAGGGGGAATTCCTTCCTACGAGCAGTACTTC
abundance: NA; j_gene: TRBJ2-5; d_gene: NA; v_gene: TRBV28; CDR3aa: CASSSAGQPKETQYF; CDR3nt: TGTGCCAGCAGTTCGGCGGGACAGCCGAAAGAGACCCAGTACTTC
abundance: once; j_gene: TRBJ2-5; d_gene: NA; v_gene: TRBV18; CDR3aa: CASSPYRGSQETQYF; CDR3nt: TGTGCCAGCTCACCGTATCGGGGGTCTCAAGAGACCCAGTACTTC
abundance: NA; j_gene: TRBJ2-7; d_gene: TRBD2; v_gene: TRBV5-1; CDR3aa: CASSSGLAGVAYEQYF; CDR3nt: TGCGCCAGCAGCTCGGGACTAGCGGGAGTGGCCTACGAGCAGTACTTC
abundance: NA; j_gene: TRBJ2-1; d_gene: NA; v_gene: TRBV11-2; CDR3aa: CASSLEAGRQFF; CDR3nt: TGTGCCAGCAGCTTAGAGGCGGGCAGGCAGTTCTTC
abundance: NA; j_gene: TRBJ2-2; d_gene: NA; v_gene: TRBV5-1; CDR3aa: CASSLALAGANTGELFF; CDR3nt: TGCGCCAGCAGCTTGGCCCTGGCAGGGGCGAACACCGGGGAGCTGTTTTTT
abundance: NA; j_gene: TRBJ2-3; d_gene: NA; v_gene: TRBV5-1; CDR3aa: CASTMTGYTDTQYF; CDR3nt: TGCGCCAGCACCATGACCGGATACACAGATACGCAGTATTTT
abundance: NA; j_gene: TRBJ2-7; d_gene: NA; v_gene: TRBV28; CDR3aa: CASSSGGLTYEQYF; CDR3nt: TGTGCCAGCAGTTCAGGCGGACTGACCTACGAGCAGTACTTC
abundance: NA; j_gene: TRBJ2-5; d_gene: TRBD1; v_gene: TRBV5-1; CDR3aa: CASSWDRGFGTQYF; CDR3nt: TGCGCCAGCAGCTGGGACAGGGGGTTCGGGACCCAGTACTTC